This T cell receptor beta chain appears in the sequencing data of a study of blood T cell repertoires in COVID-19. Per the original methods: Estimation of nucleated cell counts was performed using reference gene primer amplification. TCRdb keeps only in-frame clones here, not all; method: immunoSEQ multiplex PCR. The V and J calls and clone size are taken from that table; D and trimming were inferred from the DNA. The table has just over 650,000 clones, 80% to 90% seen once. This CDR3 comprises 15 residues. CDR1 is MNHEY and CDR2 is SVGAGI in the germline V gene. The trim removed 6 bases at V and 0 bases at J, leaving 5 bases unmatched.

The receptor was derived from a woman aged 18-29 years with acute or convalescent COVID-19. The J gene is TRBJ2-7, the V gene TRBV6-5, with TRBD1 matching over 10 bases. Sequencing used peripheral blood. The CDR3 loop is CASRYGTGVSYEQYF. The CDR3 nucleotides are TGTGCCAGCAGGTACGGGACAGGGGTCTCCTACGAGCAGTACTTC.